This T cell receptor beta chain is from a study of CD8 T cells in ankylosing spondylitis. Study-level points and caveats: Characteristic, it appeared, of ankylosing spondylitis blood was a TCR beta motif of roughly eight highly homologous variants.

A remark on this clonotype: Its antigen is unknown.

Quantitative 5'-RACE with molecular barcodes was used to make the TCR beta libraries. TCRdb re-called the 5' RACE reads with MiXCR, one entry per CDR3 protein. In the table there are around 770,000 distinct CDR3 sequences, approximately 12% of which are singletons. CDR1 MNHEY and CDR2 SVGAGI come from the germline V gene. V gave up 4 bases and J gave up 7 bases, with 19 bases separating them. The CDR3 runs 15 residues. Material: blood, either unsorted or a sorted T cell fraction (not recorded which). The rearrangement joins TRBV6-5 to TRBJ1-2; TRBD1 might be the D (6 bases). This clonotype was obtained from a male donor with ankylosing spondylitis. The CDR3 here is CASSSPRTAGPGYTF. The CDR3 bases are TGTGCCAGCAGTTCCCCACGGACAGCCGGGCCTGGCTACACCTTC.